This TCR beta chain was retrieved from a study of shared clonotypes between healthy human individuals (dated by TCRdb to 2018 to 2020). General notes on the study: A few men and a couple of women, aged 18 to 49 years, made up the cohort. For each donor, CD4 naive and CD4 memory were each run on three plates, CD8 naive on two plates, and CD8 memory on one plate. To estimate repertoire size and how much clonotypes are shared between individuals, the study performed deep sequencing of blood TCR repertoires from about five healthy adults. Different laboratories and diverse techniques were used to prepare libraries and sequence TCR repertoires, to increase sequencing depth and limit assay-specific biases. Between about 0.9 and 10 billion PBMCs per donor were obtained by leukapheresis. Broad study findings and their caveats: Compared with non-shared clonotypes, the clonotypes found in all four sorted-subset donors had higher generation probabilities. When a few donors were compared, the shared fraction of clonotypes was about 5.4% for naive CD4, approximately 3.3% for naive CD8, 2.3% for memory CD4, and less than 0.5% for memory CD8. Larger estimated clonotype richness was generally found for naive subsets than for memory subsets. Pairwise subsampling led to the expectation that sequencing depth would affect the degree of clonotype sharing among donors. Rarefaction of sorted-subset datasets indicated incomplete sequencing despite the large sequencing depth. The genetic and exposure-history diversity represented was limited by the small number of donors. Only blood was sampled, and tissue TCR repertoires likely differ from those in blood.

Healthy HIV-negative adults with no recently reported acute infections or vaccinations were included as donors. Every donor was a Caucasian adult living in Nashville, Tennessee, USA. Magnetic negative selection was used to enrich CD4+ T cells, after which naive cells were positively selected on CD45RA and the negative fraction became the memory subset. After blood collection by leukapheresis, PBMCs were isolated using Ficoll-Histopaque density gradient centrifugation and then cryopreserved in the vapor phase of liquid nitrogen. Purity and quantity of every magnetically sorted T cell population were checked by analytical flow cytometry. Genomic DNA was isolated from every sorted fraction and measured by UV absorbance on a Nanodrop 2000c. The CDR3, from cysteine to phenylalanine, totals 16 residues. Of all the DNA, just the CDR3 is kept, 48 bases in frame from base 1. Clipping removes 1 base from V and 4 bases from J, with 5 as the unmatched junction base count. CDR1 SGHAT and CDR2 FQNNGV are derived from the germline V gene.

Using the deep immunoSEQ assay, multiplex PCR amplified TCR CDR3 regions from genomic DNA. Extracted genomic DNA from each cell subset was spread evenly across all wells of several immunoSEQ 96-well plates, with each plate serving as a replicate. For sorted subsets, approximately 190 ng genomic DNA, equal to 30,000 to 35,000 T cell genomes, was loaded into each replicate PCR. Purified libraries were measured with a Qubit 3.0 fluorometer, size-checked on a Bioanalyzer 2100, and measured again with the KAPA Library Quantification kit. Every immunoSEQ 96-well plate was sequenced on a separate single-read 150-cycle Illumina NextSeq 550 flow cell. From the authors' description of their analysis: Because the immunoSEQ output held only junctional sequences and lacked quality scores, the filtering could not match the filtering applied to full-length reads. To assign V/J genes and CDR3, sequences were annotated against IMGT germline references using PyIR, a Python wrapper for IgBLAST v1.9. Reads were removed for weak V/J assignments (E-value above 1e-6), missing CDR3, stop codons, out-of-frame junctions, or ambiguous translated residues. V3J clonotypes were defined as sequences sharing the same inferred V gene, J gene, and CDR3 amino acid sequence. Percentage overlap between repertoires was computed as shared unique clonotypes divided by the size of the smaller repertoire. Repertoire richness was assessed with RTK rarefaction, the Chao1 estimator, and Recon v2.1 estimates of unobserved clonotypes. Generation probabilities were computed with OLGA for all TCRbeta clonotypes obtained by the gDNA method from four donors. The clones in this table, taken by TCRdb from immuneACCESS, are in-frame only. Not every clone is retained; where verified, under half of the shortfall comes from an unresolved V gene, and the cause of the rest is unknown. Clone size and the V and J calls come from that table; the DNA yielded D and trimming. The sample yields hundreds of thousands of clones; about 74% were counted once. Around a tenth of the sample rests with the top ten.

About this clone itself: Its antigen is not yet known. Base qualities are not provided; no much larger clone lies one nucleotide away.

The TCR was taken from a man aged 25 to 40 in good health. The sequence is built from TRBV11-2 and TRBJ2-1; TRBD2 fits 9 bases in the junction. The sequenced sample was memory CD4+ T cells sorted from blood. In light of the paper, this sample's cell subset or site label describes: CD45RA-negative fraction. The CDR3 region has the sequence CASSLGGGRVYNEQFF. The base sequence is TGTGCCAGCAGCTTAGGCGGCGGGAGGGTGTACAATGAGCAGTTCTTC.